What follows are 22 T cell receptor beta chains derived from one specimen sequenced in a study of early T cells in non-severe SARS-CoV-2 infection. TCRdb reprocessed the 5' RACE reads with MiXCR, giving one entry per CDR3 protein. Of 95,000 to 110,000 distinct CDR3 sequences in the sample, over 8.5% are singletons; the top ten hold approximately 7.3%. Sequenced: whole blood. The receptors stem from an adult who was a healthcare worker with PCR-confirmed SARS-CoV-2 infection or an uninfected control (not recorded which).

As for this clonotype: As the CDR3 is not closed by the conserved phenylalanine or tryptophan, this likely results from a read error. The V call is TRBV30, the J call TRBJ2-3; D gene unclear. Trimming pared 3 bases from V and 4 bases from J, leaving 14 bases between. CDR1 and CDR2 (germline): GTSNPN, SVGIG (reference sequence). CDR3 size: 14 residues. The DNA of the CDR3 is TGTGCCTGGAGCCGGACGGTCAAGGCAGATACGCAGTATCTT. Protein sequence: CAWSRTVKADTQYL.

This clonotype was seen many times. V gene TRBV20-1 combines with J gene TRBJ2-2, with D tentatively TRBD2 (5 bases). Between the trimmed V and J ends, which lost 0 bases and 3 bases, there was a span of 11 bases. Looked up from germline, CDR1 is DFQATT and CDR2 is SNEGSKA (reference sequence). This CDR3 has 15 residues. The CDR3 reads CSARDVGADTGELFF. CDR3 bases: TGCAGTGCTAGAGACGTGGGAGCGGACACCGGGGAGCTGTTTTTT.

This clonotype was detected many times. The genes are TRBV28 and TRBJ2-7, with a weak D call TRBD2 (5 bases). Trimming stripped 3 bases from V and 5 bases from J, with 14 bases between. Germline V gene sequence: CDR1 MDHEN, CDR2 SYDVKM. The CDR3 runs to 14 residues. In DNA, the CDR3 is TGTGCCAGCAGTTTGGGTAGAGGGTTGGACGAGCAGTACTTC. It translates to CASSLGRGLDEQYF.

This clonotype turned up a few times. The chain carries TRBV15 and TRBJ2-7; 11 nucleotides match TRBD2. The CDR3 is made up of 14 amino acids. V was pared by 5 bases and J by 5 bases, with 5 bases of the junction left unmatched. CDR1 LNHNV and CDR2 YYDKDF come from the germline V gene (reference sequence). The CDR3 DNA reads TGTGCCACCAGCCTGACTAGCGGGAAGGACGAGCAGTACTTC. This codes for CATSLTSGKDEQYF. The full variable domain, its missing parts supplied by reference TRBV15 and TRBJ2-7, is DAMVIQNPRYQVTQFGKPVTLSCSQTLNHNVMYWYQQKSSQAPKLLFHYYDKDFNNEADTPDNFQSRRPNTSFCFLDIRSPGLGDTAMYLCATSLTSGKDEQYFGPGTRLTVT.

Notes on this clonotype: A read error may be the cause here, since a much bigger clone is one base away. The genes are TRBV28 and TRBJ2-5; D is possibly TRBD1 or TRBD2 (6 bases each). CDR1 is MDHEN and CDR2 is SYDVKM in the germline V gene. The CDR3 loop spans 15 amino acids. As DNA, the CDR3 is TGTGCCAGCAGTTTCCCGCACAGGGAGGAAGAGAACCAGTACTTC. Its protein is CASSFPHREEENQYF.

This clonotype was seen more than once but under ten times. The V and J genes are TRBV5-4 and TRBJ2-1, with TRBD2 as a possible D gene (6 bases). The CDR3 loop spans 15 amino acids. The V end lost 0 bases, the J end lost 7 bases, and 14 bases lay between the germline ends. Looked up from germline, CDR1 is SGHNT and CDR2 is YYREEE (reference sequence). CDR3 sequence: CASSLDPSAGNEQFF. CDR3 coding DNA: TGTGCCAGCAGCTTGGACCCATCTGCGGGAAATGAGCAGTTCTTC.

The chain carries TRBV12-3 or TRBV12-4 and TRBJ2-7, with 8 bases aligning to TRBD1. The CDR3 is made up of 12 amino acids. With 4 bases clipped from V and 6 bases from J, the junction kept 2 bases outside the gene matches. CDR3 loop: CASSSDRAEQYF. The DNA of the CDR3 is TGTGCCAGCAGTTCGGACAGGGCCGAGCAGTACTTC.

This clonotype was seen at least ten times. The CDR3 here is CASSLPRPNNEKLFF. CDR3 nucleotide sequence: TGTGCCAGCAGTCTCCCCAGGCCCAATAATGAAAAACTGTTTTTT. The chain has TRBV6-6 and TRBJ1-4, with D unclear. Germline CDR1 reads MNHNY; CDR2 reads SVGAGI (reference sequence). This CDR3 spans 15 amino acids. The ends were cut back, 5 bases at V and 4 bases at J, with 14 bases in the middle.

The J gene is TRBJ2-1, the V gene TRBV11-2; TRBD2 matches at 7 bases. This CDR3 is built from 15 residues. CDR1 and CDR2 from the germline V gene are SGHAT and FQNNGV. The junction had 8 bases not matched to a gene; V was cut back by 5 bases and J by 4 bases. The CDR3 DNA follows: TGTGCCAGCAGCGCCCCCGGGACTACTTACAATGAGCAGTTCTTC. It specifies CASSAPGTTYNEQFF.

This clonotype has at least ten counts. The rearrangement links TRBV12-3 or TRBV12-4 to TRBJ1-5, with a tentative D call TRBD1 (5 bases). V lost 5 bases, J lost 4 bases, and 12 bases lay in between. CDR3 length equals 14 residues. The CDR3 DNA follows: TGTGCCAGCAGTCACGGGGGAGCTAATCAGCCCCAGCATTTT. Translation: CASSHGGANQPQHF.

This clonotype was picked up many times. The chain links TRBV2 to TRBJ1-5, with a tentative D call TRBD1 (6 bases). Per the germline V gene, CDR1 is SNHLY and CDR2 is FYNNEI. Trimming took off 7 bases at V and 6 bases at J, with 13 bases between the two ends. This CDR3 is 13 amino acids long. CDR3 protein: CASTTGPPQPQHF. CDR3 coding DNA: TGTGCCAGCACGACAGGTCCCCCTCAGCCCCAGCATTTT. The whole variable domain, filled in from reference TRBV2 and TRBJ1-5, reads EPEVTQTPSHQVTQMGQEVILRCVPISNHLYFYWYRQILGQKVEFLVSFYNNEISEKSEIFDDQFSVERPDGSNFTLKIRSTKLEDSAMYFCASTTGPPQPQHFGDGTRLSIL.

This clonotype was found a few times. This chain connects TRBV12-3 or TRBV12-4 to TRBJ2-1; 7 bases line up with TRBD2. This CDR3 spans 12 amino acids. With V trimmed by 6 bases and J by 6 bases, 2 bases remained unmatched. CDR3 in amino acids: CASSTSANEQFF. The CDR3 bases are TGTGCCAGCAGCACTAGCGCCAATGAGCAGTTCTTC.

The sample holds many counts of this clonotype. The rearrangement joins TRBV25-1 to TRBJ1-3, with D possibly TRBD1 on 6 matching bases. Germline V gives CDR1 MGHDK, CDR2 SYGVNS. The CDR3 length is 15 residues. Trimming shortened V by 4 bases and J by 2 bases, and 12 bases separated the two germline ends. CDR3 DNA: TGTGCCAGCAGTGGGACAGACGTCGCTGGAAACACCATATATTTT. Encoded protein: CASSGTDVAGNTIYF.

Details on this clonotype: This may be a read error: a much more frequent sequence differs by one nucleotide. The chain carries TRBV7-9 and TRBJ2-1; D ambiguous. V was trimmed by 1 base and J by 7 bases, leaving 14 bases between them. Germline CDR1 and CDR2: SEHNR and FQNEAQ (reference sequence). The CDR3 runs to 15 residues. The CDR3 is CASSLVREVRNEQFF. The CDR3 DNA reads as TGTGCCAGCAGCTTAGTAAGAGAAGTGAGGAATGAGCAGTTCTTC.

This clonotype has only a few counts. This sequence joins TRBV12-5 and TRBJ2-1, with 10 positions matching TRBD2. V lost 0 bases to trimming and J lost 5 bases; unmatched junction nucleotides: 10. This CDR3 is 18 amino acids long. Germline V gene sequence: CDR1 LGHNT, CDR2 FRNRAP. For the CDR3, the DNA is TGTGCTAGTGGTTTGGTCTTGACCGGGACTAGCGAAAACAATGAGCAGTTCTTC. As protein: CASGLVLTGTSENNEQFF.

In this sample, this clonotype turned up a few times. This CDR3 reads CASSRLALQETQYF. CDR3 bases: TGTGCCAGCAGTCGACTAGCGCTTCAAGAGACCCAGTACTTC. V usage is TRBV28 and J usage is TRBJ2-5; 8 nucleotides line up with TRBD2. The CDR3 is 14 residues long. The V segment lost 5 bases and the J segment 2 bases; nucleotides outside the gene matches: 4. Germline CDR1 reads MDHEN; CDR2 reads SYDVKM.

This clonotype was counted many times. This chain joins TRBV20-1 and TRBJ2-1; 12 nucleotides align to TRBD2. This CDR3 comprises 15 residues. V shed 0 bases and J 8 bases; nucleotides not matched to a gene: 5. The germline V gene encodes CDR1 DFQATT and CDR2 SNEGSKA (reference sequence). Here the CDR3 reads CSARDGLAGLYEQFF. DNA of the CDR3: TGCAGTGCTAGAGATGGACTAGCGGGATTATATGAGCAGTTCTTC.

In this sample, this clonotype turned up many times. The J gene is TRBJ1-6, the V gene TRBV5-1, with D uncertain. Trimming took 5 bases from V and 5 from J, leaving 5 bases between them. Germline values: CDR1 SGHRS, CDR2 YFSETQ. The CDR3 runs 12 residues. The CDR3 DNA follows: TGCGCCAGCAGTAAGGATAATTCACCCCTCCACTTT. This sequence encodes CASSKDNSPLHF.

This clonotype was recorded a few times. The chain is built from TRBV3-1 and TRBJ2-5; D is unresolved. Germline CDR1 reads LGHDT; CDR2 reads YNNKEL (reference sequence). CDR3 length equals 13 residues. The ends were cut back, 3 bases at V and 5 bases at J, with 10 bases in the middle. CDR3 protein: CASSHDFSETQYF. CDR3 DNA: TGTGCCAGCAGCCACGACTTCTCTGAGACCCAGTACTTC.

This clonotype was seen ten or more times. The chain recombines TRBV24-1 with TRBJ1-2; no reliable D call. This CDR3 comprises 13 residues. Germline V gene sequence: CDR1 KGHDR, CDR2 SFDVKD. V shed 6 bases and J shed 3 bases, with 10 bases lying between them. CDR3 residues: CATSRSIYYGYTF. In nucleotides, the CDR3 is TGTGCCACCAGTCGATCTATTTACTATGGCTACACCTTC.

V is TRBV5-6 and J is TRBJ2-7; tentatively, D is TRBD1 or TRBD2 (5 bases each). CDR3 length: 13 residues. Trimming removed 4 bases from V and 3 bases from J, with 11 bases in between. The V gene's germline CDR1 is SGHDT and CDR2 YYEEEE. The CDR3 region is CASSPGTHYEQYF. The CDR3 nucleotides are TGTGCCAGCAGCCCCGGGACCCACTACGAGCAGTACTTC.

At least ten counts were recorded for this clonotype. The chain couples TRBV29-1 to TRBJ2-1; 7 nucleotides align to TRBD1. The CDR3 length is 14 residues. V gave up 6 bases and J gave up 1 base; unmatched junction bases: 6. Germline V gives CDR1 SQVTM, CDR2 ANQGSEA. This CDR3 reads CSVIGTESYNEQFF. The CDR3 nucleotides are TGCAGCGTAATTGGGACAGAGTCCTACAATGAGCAGTTCTTC.